A selection of T cell receptor beta chains follows, all from one sample in a study of Graves' ophthalmopathy and Graves' hyperthyroidism. TCRdb processed the multiplex PCR reads anew with MiXCR; each CDR3 protein has one entry. The sample includes 900,000 to 1,200,000 distinct CDR3 sequences, 36% of them seen just once. The sequencing input was peripheral blood or thyroid tissue (not recorded which). The receptors originated from an adult man with Graves' hyperthyroidism. The CDR3 runs from the conserved cysteine through the conserved F or W. The D gene is left open where the match is weak.

CDR3 protein: CASSSDGQGNAGYTF; J gene: TRBJ1-2; D gene: TRBD1; V gene: TRBV12-3/TRBV12-4
CDR3 protein: CASAGASYEQYF; J gene: TRBJ2-7; D gene: .; V gene: TRBV19
CDR3 protein: CASSSGGKYEQYF; J gene: TRBJ2-7; D gene: .; V gene: TRBV5-6
CDR3 protein: CASRPTGADVLTF; J gene: TRBJ2-6; D gene: TRBD1; V gene: TRBV7-3
CDR3 protein: CASSYGTGAGEQYF; J gene: TRBJ2-7; D gene: .; V gene: TRBV6-5
CDR3 protein: CASVRGITEAFF; J gene: TRBJ1-1; D gene: TRBD1; V gene: TRBV27
CDR3 protein: CASSRTPFKNTGELFF; J gene: TRBJ2-2; D gene: .; V gene: TRBV28
CDR3 protein: CATSDPNGGELFF; J gene: TRBJ2-2; D gene: .; V gene: TRBV24-1
CDR3 protein: CASSQVIGAGGYTF; J gene: TRBJ1-2; D gene: .; V gene: TRBV4-1
CDR3 protein: CATRTGGLNTEAFF; J gene: TRBJ1-1; D gene: TRBD1; V gene: TRBV12-3/TRBV12-4
CDR3 protein: CSARLPDSYEQYF; J gene: TRBJ2-7; D gene: .; V gene: TRBV20-1
CDR3 protein: CASSGPPRTEAFF; J gene: TRBJ1-1; D gene: .; V gene: TRBV25-1
CDR3 protein: CSVTKEDRQTQYF; J gene: TRBJ2-5; D gene: .; V gene: TRBV29-1
CDR3 protein: CAISEARSSTDTQYF; J gene: TRBJ2-3; D gene: .; V gene: TRBV10-3
CDR3 protein: CASSPTGRETQYF; J gene: TRBJ2-5; D gene: .; V gene: TRBV9
CDR3 protein: CASSFFPVERLDTNSGNTIYF; J gene: TRBJ1-3; D gene: .; V gene: TRBV7-2
CDR3 protein: CASSMWSGRAYEQYF; J gene: TRBJ2-7; D gene: TRBD2; V gene: TRBV19
CDR3 protein: CASSLAITNTEAFF; J gene: TRBJ1-1; D gene: .; V gene: TRBV7-2
CDR3 protein: CASSLQRGHNSPLHF; J gene: TRBJ1-6; D gene: TRBD1; V gene: TRBV12-3/TRBV12-4
CDR3 protein: CASSLPSGLAGGGTQYF; J gene: .; D gene: TRBD2; V gene: TRBV7-6
CDR3 protein: CASSESRQAKETQYF; J gene: TRBJ2-5; D gene: .; V gene: TRBV25-1